The T cell receptor (beta chain) described here comes from a study of cytomegalovirus exposure and HLA in healthy donors. Germline CDR1 SNHLY, CDR2 FYNNEI. With 6 bases removed from V and 0 bases from J, the gap between germline ends came to 9 bases. CDR3 length: 14 residues. PCR involved 60 Vbeta and 13 Jbeta primers. Measured with immunoSEQ multiplex PCR; TCRdb has only the in-frame clones, and not every one. The data contain 130,000 to 150,000 clones, around a tenth of them singletons. This clone appeared a few times. This sequence joins TRBV2 and TRBJ1-3; TRBD1 is a possible D gene (5 bases). The clonotype comes from a male donor in good health and CMV-seronegative. Sequencing used PBMCs. The CDR3 coding sequence is TGTGCCAGCAGGGGGCTTTTCTCTGGAAACACCATATATTTT. As protein: CASRGLFSGNTIYF.